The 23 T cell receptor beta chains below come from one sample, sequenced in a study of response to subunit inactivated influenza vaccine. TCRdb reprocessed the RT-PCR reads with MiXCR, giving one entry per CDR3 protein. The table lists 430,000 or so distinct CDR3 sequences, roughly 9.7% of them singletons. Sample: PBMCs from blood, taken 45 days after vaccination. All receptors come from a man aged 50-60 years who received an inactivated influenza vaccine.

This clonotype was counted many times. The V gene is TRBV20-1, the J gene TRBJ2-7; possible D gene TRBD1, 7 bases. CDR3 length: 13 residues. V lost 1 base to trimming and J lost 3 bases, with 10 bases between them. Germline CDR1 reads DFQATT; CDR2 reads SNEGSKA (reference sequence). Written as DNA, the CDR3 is TGCAGTGCTAGAGGTCAGGGGGGCTACGAGCAGTACTTC. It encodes CSARGQGGYEQYF.

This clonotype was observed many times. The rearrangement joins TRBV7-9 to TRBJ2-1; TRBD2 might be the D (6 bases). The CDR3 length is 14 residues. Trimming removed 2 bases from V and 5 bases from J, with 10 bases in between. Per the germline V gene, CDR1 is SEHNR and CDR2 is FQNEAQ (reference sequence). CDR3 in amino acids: CASSLLLADNEQFF. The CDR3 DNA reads TGTGCCAGCAGCTTATTACTAGCCGACAATGAGCAGTTCTTC.

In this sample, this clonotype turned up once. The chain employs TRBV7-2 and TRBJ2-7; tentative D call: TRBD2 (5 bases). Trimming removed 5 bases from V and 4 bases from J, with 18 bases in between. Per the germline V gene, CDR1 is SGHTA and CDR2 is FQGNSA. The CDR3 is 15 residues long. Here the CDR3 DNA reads TGTGCCAGCAGCCCGGGGATCCACGGGCCTTACGAGCAGTACTTC. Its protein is CASSPGIHGPYEQYF.

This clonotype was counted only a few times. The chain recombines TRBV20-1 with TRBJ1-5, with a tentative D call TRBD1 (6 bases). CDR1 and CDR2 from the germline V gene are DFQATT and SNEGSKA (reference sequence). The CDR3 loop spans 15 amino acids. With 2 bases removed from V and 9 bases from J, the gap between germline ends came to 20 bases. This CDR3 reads CSARTLGGGPRPQHF. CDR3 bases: TGCAGTGCTAGAACGCTAGGGGGTGGGCCGAGGCCCCAGCATTTT.

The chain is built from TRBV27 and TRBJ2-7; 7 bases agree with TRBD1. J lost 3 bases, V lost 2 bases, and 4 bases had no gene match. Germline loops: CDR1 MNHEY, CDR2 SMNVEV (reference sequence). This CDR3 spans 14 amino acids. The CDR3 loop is CASSLTRGNYEQYF. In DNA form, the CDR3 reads TGTGCCAGCAGTTTAACCAGGGGGAACTACGAGCAGTACTTC.

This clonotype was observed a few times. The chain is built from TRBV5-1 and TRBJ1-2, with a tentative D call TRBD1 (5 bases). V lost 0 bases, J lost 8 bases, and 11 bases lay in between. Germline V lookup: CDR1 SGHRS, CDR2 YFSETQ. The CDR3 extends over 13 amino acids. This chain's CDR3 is CASSLGQGPGYTF. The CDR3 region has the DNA TGCGCCAGCAGCTTGGGTCAGGGACCCGGCTACACCTTC.

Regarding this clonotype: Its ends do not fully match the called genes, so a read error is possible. The CDR3, as DNA: TGTGCCAGCAGTTACGGACAGGGCGAATTGGTTTTT. It yields the protein CASSYGQGELVF. The chain links TRBV13 to TRBJ1-4; 8 bases match TRBD1. The CDR3 sequence is 12 residues long. The germline V gene has CDR1 PRHDT and CDR2 FYEKMQ (reference sequence).

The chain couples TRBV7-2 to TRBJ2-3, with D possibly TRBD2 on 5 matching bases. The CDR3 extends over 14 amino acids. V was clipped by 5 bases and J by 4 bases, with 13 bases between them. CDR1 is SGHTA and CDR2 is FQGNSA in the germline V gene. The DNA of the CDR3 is TGTGCCAGCAGCGCTCTAGCAGCCCCAGATACGCAGTATTTT. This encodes CASSALAAPDTQYF.

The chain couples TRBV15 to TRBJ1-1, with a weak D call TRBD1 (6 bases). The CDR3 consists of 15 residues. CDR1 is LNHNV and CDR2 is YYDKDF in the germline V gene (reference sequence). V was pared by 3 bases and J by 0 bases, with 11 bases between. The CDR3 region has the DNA TGTGCCACCAGCAGTCCAGGGGTCATGAACACTGAAGCTTTCTTT. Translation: CATSSPGVMNTEAFF.

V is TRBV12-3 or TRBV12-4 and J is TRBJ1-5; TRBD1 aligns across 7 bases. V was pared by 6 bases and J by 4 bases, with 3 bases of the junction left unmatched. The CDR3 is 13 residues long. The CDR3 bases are TGTGCCAGCAGACAGGGGAAAAATCAGCCCCAGCATTTT. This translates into CASRQGKNQPQHF.

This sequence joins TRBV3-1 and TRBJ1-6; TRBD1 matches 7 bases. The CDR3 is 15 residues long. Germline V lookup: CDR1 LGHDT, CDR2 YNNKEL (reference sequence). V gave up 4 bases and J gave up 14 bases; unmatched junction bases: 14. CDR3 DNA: TGTGCCAGCAGCCTGAGGACAGGAATCAGAGTGTCCCTCCACTTT. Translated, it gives CASSLRTGIRVSLHF.

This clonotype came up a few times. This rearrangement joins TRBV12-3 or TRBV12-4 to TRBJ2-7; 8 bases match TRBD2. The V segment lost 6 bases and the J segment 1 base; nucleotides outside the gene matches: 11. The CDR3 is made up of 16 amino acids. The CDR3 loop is CASSNNPGGGSYEQYF. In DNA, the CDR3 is TGTGCCAGCAGCAATAACCCGGGAGGGGGGTCCTACGAGCAGTACTTC.

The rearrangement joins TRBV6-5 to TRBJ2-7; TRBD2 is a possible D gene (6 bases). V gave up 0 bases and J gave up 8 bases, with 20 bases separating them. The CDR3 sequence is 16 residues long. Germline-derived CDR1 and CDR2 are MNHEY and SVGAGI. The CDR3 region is CASSYSIGGDPNQQYF. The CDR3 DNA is TGTGCCAGCAGTTACTCGATTGGAGGGGACCCCAACCAGCAGTACTTC.

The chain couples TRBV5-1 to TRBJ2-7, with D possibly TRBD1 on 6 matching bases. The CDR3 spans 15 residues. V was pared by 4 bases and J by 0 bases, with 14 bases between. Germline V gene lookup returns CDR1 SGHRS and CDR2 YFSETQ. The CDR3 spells CASSLGQTSSYEQYF. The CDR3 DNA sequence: TGCGCCAGCAGCCTAGGACAGACGAGCTCCTACGAGCAGTACTTC.

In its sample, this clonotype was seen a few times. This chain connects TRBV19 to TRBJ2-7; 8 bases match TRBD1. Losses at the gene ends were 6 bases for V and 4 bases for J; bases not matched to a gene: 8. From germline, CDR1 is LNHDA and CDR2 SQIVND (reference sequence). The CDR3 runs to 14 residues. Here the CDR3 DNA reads TGTGCCAGTAGCGGGACAGGTGGCGAGTACGAGCAGTACTTC. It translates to CASSGTGGEYEQYF.

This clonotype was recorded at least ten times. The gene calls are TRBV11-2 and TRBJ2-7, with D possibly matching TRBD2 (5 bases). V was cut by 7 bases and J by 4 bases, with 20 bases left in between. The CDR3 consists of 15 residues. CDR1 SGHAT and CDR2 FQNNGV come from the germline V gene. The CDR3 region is CASTRAGNLLYEQYF. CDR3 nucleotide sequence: TGTGCCAGCACCCGAGCCGGGAACCTTCTGTACGAGCAGTACTTC. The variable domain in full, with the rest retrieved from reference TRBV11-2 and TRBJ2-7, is EAGVAQSPRYKIIEKRQSVAFWCNPISGHATLYWYQQILGQGPKLLIQFQNNGVVDDSQLPKDRFSAERLKGVDSTLKIQPAKLEDSAVYLCASTRAGNLLYEQYFGPGTRLTVT.

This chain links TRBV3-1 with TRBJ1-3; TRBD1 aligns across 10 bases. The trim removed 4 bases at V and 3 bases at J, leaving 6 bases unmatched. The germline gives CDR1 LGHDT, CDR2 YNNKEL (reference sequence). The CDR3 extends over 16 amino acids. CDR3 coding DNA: TGTGCCAGCAGCCGCATGACAGGGGGCGGTGGAAACACCATATATTTT. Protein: CASSRMTGGGGNTIYF.

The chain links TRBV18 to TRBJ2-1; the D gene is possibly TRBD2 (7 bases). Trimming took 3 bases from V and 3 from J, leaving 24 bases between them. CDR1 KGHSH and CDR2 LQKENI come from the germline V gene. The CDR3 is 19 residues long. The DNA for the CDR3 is TGTGCCAGCTCACCCCCGGACGGGGGGCGTTTTGAGGTCTACAATGAGCAGTTCTTC. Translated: CASSPPDGGRFEVYNEQFF.

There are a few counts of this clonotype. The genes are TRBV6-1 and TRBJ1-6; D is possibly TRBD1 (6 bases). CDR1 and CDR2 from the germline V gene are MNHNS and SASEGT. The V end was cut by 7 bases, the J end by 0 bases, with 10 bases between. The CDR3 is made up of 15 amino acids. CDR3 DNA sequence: TGTGCCAGCATCCAGGGGAGCTCCTATAATTCACCCCTCCACTTT. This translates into CASIQGSSYNSPLHF.

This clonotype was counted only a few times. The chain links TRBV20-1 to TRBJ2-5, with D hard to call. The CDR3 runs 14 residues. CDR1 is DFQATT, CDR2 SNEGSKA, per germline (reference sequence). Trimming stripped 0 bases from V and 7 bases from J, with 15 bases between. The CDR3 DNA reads TGCAGTGCTAGAGATCCCAGGCTTGATGCGACCCAGTACTTC. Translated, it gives CSARDPRLDATQYF.

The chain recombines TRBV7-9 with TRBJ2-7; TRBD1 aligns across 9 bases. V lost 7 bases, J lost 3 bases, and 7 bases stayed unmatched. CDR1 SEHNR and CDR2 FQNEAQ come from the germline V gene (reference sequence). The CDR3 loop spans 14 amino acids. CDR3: CASTSPGQGYEQYF. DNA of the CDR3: TGTGCCAGCACGAGCCCGGGACAGGGCTACGAGCAGTACTTC.

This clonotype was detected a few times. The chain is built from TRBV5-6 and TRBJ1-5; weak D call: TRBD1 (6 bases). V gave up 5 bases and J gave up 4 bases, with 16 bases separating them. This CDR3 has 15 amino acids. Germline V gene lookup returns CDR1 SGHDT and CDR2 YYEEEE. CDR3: CASSTKTGRNQPQHF. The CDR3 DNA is TGTGCCAGCAGTACGAAGACAGGTCGTAATCAGCCCCAGCATTTT.

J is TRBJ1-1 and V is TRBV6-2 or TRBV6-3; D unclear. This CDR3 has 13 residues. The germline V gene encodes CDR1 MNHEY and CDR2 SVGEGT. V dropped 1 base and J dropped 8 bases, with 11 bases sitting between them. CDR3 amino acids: CASSYWRQNEAFF. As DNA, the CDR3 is TGTGCCAGCAGTTACTGGCGGCAAAACGAAGCTTTCTTT.